The sequence of this T cell receptor (beta chain) was determined in a study of blood T cell repertoires in COVID-19. At the level of the study: Nucleic acid was either cDNA or gDNA, and it came from T cells, B-cell-depleted T cells, or PBMCs.

This CDR3 is 15 amino acids long. Germline CDR1 reads MNHEY; CDR2 reads SVGEGT. V trimming: 4 bases; J trimming: 5 bases; junction bases outside the gene matches: 9. Per the original data handling: Reference gene primer amplification gave estimated nucleated cell counts. Assay: immunoSEQ multiplex PCR; the TCRdb copy retains only in-frame clones and omits some. Clonal size and the V and J genes are those of that table, whereas D and trimming came from the DNA. The table records roughly 240,000 clones, around 80% of them present only once. Sequenced: peripheral blood. The TCR was taken from a man aged 40-49 years who had recovered from COVID-19. V is TRBV6-2 or TRBV6-3 and J is TRBJ1-1; 8 nucleotides line up with TRBD1. CDR3 protein: CASSSILGDRTEAFF. The DNA of the CDR3 is TGTGCCAGCAGTTCTATATTGGGGGACAGGACTGAAGCTTTCTTT.